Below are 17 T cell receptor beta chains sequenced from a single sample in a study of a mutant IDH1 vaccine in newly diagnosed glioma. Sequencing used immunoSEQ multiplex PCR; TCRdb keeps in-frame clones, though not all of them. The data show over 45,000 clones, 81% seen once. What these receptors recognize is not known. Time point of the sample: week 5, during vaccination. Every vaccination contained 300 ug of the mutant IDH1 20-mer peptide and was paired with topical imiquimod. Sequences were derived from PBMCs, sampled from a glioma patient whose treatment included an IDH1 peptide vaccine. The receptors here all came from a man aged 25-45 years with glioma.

The CDR3: CASSWVATNEKLFF. The CDR3 bases are TGTGCCAGCAGCTGGGTAGCAACTAATGAAAAACTGTTTTTT. The genes are TRBV7-6 and TRBJ1-4; the D is unclear. The CDR3 has 14 amino acids. CDR1 SGHVS and CDR2 FNYEAQ come from the germline V gene. V was trimmed by 4 bases and J by 0 bases, leaving 6 bases between them.

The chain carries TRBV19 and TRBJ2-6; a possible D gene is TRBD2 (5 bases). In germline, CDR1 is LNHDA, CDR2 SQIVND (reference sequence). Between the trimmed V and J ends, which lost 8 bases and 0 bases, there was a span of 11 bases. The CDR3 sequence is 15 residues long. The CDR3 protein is CASWEGSSGANVLTF. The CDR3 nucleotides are TGTGCCAGTTGGGAAGGGAGCTCTGGGGCCAACGTCCTGACTTTC.

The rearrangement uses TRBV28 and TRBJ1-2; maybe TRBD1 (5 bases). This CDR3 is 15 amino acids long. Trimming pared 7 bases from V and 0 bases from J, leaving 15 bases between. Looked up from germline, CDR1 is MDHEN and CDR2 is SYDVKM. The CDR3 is CASTKPGLTNYGYTF. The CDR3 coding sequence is TGTGCCAGCACAAAACCGGGACTGACTAACTATGGCTACACCTTC.

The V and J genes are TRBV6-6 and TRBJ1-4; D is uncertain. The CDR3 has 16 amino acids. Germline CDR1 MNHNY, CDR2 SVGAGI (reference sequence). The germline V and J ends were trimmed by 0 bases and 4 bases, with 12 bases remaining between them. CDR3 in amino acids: CASSYSYGGLNEKLFF. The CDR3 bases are TGTGCCAGCAGTTACTCTTACGGCGGCCTTAATGAAAAACTGTTTTTT.

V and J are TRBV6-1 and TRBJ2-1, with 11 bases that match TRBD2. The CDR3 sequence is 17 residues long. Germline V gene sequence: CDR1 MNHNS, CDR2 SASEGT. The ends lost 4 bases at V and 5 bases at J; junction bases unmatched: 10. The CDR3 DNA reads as TGTGCCAGCAGTGCACTCCTAGCGGGGGGCGCAAACAATGAGCAGTTCTTC. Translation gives CASSALLAGGANNEQFF.

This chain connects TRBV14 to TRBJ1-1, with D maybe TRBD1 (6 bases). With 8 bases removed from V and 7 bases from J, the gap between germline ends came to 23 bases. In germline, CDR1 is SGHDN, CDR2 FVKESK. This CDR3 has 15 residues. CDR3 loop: CASARLTGGESEAFF. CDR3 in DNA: TGTGCCAGCGCAAGGCTGACAGGAGGGGAGAGTGAAGCTTTCTTT.

CDR3 protein: CASSAQRGSYNEQFF. The DNA of the CDR3 is TGTGCCAGCAGCGCTCAGCGGGGTTCCTACAATGAGCAGTTCTTC. The V gene is TRBV5-4, the J gene TRBJ2-1, with 7 bases aligning to TRBD2. Germline CDR1 reads SGHNT; CDR2 reads YYREEE (reference sequence). CDR3 length: 15 amino acids. The trim removed 4 bases at V and 1 base at J, leaving 5 bases unmatched.

CDR3 coding DNA: TGTGCCAGCAGCTTGGAACCAGGGTTCGGTGAAGCTTTCTTT. Protein product: CASSLEPGFGEAFF. The chain employs TRBV5-4 and TRBJ1-1; a weak D match, TRBD1 (5 bases). V was shortened by 0 bases and J by 7 bases, with 13 bases between the two germline ends. The CDR3 totals 14 residues. Germline V gives CDR1 SGHNT, CDR2 YYREEE (reference sequence).

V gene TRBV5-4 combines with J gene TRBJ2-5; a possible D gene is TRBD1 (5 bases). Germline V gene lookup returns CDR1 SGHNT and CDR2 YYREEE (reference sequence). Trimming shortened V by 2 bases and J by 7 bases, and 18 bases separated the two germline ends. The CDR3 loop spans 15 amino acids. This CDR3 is CASSFRQTGGLTQYF. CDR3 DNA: TGTGCCAGCAGCTTTAGACAGACCGGTGGGCTGACCCAGTACTTC.

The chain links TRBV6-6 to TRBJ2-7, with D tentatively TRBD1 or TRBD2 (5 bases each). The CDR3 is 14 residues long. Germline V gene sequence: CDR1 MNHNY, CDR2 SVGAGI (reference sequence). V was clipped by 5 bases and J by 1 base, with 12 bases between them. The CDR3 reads CASSRRDGSYEQYF. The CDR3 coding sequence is TGTGCCAGCAGTCGCCGGGACGGTTCCTACGAGCAGTACTTC.

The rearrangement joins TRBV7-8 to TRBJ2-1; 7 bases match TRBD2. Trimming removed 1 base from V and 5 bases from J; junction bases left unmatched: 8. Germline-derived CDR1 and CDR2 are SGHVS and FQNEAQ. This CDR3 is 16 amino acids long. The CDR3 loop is CASSLEWRGINNEQFF. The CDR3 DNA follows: TGTGCCAGCAGCTTAGAATGGCGGGGGATAAACAATGAGCAGTTCTTC.

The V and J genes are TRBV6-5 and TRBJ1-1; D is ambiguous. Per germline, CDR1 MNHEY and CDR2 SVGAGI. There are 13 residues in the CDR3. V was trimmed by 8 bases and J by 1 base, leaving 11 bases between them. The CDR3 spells CASAHTENTEAFF. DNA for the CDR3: TGTGCCAGCGCCCATACGGAGAACACTGAAGCTTTCTTT.

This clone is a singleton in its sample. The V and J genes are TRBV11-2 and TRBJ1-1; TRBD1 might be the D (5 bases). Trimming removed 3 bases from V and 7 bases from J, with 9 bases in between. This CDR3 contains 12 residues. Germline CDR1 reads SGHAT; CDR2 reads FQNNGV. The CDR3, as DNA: TGTGCCAGCAGCTTTTGGGGGGGTGAAGCTTTCTTT. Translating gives CASSFWGGEAFF.

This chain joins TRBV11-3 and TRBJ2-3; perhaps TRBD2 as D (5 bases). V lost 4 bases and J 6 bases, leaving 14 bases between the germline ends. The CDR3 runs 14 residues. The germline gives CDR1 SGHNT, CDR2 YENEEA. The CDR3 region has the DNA TGTGCCAGCAGCTCAGGACTCGAGACCGATACGCAGTATTTT. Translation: CASSSGLETDTQYF.

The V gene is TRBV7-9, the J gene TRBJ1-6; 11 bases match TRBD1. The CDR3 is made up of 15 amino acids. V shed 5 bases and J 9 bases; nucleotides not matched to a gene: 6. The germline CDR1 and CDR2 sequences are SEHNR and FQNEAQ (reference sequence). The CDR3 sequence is CASSPGTGGFSPLHF. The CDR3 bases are TGTGCCAGCAGCCCCGGGACAGGGGGATTTTCACCCCTCCACTTT. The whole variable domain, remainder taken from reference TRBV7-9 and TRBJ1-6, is DTGVSQNPRHKITKRGQNVTFRCDPISEHNRLYWYRQTLGQGPEFLTYFQNEAQLEKSRLLSDRFSAERPKGSFSTLEIQRTEQGDSAMYLCASSPGTGGFSPLHFGNGTRLTVT.

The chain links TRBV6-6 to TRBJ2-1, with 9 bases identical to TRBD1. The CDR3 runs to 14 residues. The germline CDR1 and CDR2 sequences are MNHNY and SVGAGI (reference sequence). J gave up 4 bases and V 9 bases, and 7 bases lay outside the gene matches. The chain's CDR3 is CASTTGTGYNEQFF. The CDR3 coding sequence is TGTGCCAGTACGACAGGGACAGGGTACAATGAGCAGTTCTTC.

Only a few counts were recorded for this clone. CDR3 residues: CATSRDSLASYNEQFF. The DNA of the CDR3 is TGTGCCACCAGCAGAGACAGCCTAGCCTCCTACAATGAGCAGTTCTTC. The chain joins TRBV15 to TRBJ2-1, with D tentatively TRBD2 (5 bases). V lost 0 bases to trimming and J lost 0 bases, with 9 bases between them. The CDR3 totals 16 residues. The germline V gene encodes CDR1 LNHNV and CDR2 YYDKDF (reference sequence).